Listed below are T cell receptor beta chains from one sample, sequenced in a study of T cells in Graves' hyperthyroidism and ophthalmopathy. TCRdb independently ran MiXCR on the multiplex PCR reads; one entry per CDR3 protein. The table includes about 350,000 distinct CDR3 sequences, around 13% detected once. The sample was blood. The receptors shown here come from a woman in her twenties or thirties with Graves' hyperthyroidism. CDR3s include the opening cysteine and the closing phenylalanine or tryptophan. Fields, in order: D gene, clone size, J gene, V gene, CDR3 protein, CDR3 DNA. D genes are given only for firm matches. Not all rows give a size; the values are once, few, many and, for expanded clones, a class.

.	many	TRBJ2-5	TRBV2	CASTGQPYQETQYF	TGTGCATCAACAGGACAGCCGTACCAAGAGACCCAGTACTTC
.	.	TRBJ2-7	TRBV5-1	CASSLVEGAREQYF	TGCGCCAGCAGCTTGGTGGAGGGGGCGAGGGAGCAGTACTTC
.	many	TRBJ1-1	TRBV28	CASSFENTEAFF	TGTGCCAGCAGTTTTGAGAACACTGAAGCTTTCTTT
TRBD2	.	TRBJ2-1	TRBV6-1	CASSPPGLAGNEQFF	TGTGCCAGCAGTCCCCCCGGACTAGCGGGCAATGAGCAGTTCTTC
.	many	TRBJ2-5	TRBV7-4	CASTRDIQETQYF	TGTGCCAGCACAAGAGATATCCAAGAGACCCAGTACTTC
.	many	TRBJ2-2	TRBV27	CASSLERVVGELFF	TGTGCCAGCAGTTTAGAACGGGTTGTCGGGGAGCTGTTTTTT
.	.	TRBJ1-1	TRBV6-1	CASRDSRGTEAFF	TGTGCCAGCCGGGACTCCCGGGGAACTGAAGCTTTCTTT
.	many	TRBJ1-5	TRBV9	CASSASIGGNQPQHF	TGTGCCAGCAGCGCCAGCATCGGGGGCAATCAGCCCCAGCATTTT
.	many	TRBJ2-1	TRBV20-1	CSARDIQRGRGYNEQFF	TGCAGTGCTAGAGATATCCAGCGGGGCAGGGGGTACAATGAGCAGTTCTTC
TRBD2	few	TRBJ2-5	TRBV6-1	CASTWTRMYQETQYF	TGTGCCAGCACCTGGACTAGGATGTACCAAGAGACCCAGTACTTC
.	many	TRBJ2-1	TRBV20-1	CSATKPAAYNEQFF	TGCAGTGCCACCAAGCCCGCAGCTTACAATGAGCAGTTCTTC
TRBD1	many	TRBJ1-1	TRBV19	CASTADRTPSNTEAFF	TGTGCCAGTACCGCGGACAGGACACCTTCGAACACTGAAGCTTTCTTT
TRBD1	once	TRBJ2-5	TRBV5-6	CASSQGQGNLETQYF	TGTGCCAGCAGCCAGGGACAGGGGAATCTAGAGACCCAGTACTTC
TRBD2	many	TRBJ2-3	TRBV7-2	CASSVSGRGADTQYF	TGTGCCAGCAGCGTCAGCGGGAGGGGCGCAGATACGCAGTATTTT
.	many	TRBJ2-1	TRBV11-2	CASSRTKNEQFF	TGTGCCAGCAGCCGTACCAAGAATGAGCAGTTCTTC
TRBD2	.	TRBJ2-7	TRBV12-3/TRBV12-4	CASSPRAGNYEQYF	TGTGCCAGCAGCCCCAGAGCGGGAAACTACGAGCAGTACTTC
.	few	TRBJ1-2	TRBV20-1	CSARSEGYTF	TGCAGTGCTAGATCGGAAGGCTACACCTTC
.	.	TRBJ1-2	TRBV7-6	CASSPHRNYGYTF	TGTGCCAGCAGCCCCCACCGCAACTATGGCTACACCTTC
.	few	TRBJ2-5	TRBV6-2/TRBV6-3	CASSLGTVQRTQYF	TGTGCCAGCAGTCTAGGGACCGTTCAACGGACCCAGTACTTC
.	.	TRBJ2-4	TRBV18	CASSPPGRSPEGKNIQYF	TGTGCCAGCTCACCACCGGGTAGGAGCCCAGAGGGCAAAAACATTCAGTACTTC
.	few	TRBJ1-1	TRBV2	CARRDMGNTEAFF	TGTGCCAGACGGGACATGGGCAACACTGAAGCTTTCTTT
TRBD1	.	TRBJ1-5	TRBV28	CASRFGQGNTPQHF	TGTGCCAGCAGATTCGGACAGGGAAATACGCCCCAGCATTTT
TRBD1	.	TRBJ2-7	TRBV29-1	CSVGVRGDRAYPLYEQYF	TGCAGCGTTGGCGTCCGCGGAGACAGGGCTTATCCCCTCTACGAGCAGTACTTC
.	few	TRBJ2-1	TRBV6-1	CASSESQVIRQFF	TGTGCCAGCAGTGAAAGTCAGGTTATTAGGCAGTTCTTC
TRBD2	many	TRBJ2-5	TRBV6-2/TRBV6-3	CASSYSTGGSWQETQYF	TGTGCCAGCAGTTACTCGACCGGCGGGAGTTGGCAAGAGACCCAGTACTTC
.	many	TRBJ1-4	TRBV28	CASSSGQINEKLFF	TGTGCCAGCAGTTCTGGACAGATAAATGAAAAACTGTTTTTT
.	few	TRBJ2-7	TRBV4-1	CASSLQGFGYEQYF	TGCGCCAGCAGCCTCCAGGGGTTCGGCTACGAGCAGTACTTC
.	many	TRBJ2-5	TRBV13	CASTGPPRGTQETQYF	TGTGCCAGCACCGGACCCCCGAGGGGGACTCAAGAGACCCAGTACTTC
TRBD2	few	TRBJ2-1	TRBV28	CASSSPPGLAGGPLGNEQSF	TGTGCCAGCAGCTCGCCTCCGGGACTAGCGGGAGGGCCGCTGGGCAATGAGCAGTCCTTC
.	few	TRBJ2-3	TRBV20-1	CSARDVSSAADTQYF	TGCAGTGCTAGAGATGTTAGTAGCGCCGCAGATACGCAGTATTTT
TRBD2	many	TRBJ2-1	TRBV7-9	CASSTGTSGSSSQFF	TGTGCCAGCAGCACCGGGACTAGCGGGAGCTCGTCCCAGTTCTTC
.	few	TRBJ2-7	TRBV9	CASSPSLGPEQYF	TGTGCCAGCAGCCCCAGCCTGGGACCCGAGCAGTACTTC
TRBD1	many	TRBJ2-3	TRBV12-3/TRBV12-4	CASSPAAMGQGAHTQYF	TGTGCCAGCAGCCCCGCGGCGATGGGACAGGGGGCTCATACGCAGTATTTT
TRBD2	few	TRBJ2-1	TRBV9	CASSAPLLLAGVGNEQFF	TGTGCCAGCAGCGCACCCCTACTTCTAGCGGGAGTTGGGAATGAGCAGTTCTTC
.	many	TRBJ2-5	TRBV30	CAWSSRGYQETQYF	TGTGCCTGGAGTAGTAGGGGGTACCAAGAGACCCAGTACTTC
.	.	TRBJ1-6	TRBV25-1	CASSEYWDTNSPLHF	TGTGCCAGCAGTGAATACTGGGACACAAATTCACCCCTCCACTTT
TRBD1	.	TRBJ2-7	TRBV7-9	CASSSWDSRSYEQYF	TGTGCCAGCAGCTCATGGGACAGCCGTTCCTACGAGCAGTACTTC
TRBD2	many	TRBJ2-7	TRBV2	CASSEAQIAGAQTYEQYF	TGTGCCAGCAGTGAAGCGCAGATAGCGGGAGCTCAAACCTACGAGCAGTACTTC
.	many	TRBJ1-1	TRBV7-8	CASSLAGQGGTEAFF	TGTGCCAGCAGCTTAGCGGGCCAGGGAGGGACTGAAGCTTTCTTT
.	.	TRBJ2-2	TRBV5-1	CASSYGSSNTGELFF	TGCGCCAGCAGCTACGGATCTTCGAACACCGGGGAGCTGTTTTTT
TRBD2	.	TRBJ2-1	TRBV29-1	CSEWTSGTNEQFF	TGCAGCGAATGGACTAGCGGGACGAATGAGCAGTTCTTC
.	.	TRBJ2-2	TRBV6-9	CASSFRLTGELFF	TGTGCCAGCAGTTTTCGTTTGACCGGGGAGCTGTTTTTT
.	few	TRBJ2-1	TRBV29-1	CSVVIHEQFF	TGCAGCGTTGTTATCCATGAGCAGTTCTTC
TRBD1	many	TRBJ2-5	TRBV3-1	CASSQDRGRGETQYF	TGTGCCAGCAGCCAAGACAGGGGGCGAGGAGAGACCCAGTACTTC
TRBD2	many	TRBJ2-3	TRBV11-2	CASSSYRGTSGRWDTQYF	TGTGCCAGCAGCTCTTACAGGGGGACTAGCGGGAGATGGGATACGCAGTATTTT
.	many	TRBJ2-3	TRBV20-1	CSATRDWGDTQYF	TGCAGTGCTACCAGGGACTGGGGGGATACGCAGTATTTT
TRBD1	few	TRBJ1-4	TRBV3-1	CASSRDRDQNEKLFF	TGTGCCAGCAGCCGGGACAGGGACCAGAATGAAAAACTGTTTTTT
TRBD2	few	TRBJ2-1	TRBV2	CASSGLAGGGNEQFF	TGTGCCAGCAGTGGGCTAGCGGGAGGGGGCAATGAGCAGTTCTTC
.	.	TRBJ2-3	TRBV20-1	CSARLELAQYF	TGCAGTGCTAGACTAGAGTTGGCGCAGTATTTT
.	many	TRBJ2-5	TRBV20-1	CSASSAYVAETQYF	TGCAGTGCTAGCTCGGCCTACGTTGCAGAGACCCAGTACTTC
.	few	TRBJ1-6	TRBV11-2	CASSFGAKVGSPLHF	TGTGCCAGCAGCTTCGGGGCAAAAGTGGGTTCACCCCTCCACTTT
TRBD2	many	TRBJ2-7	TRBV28	CATCRASGIRPSYEQYF	TGTGCCACCTGTCGGGCTAGCGGGATAAGACCGTCCTACGAGCAGTACTTC
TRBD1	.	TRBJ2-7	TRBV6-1	CASSLDRVSVEQYF	TGTGCCAGCAGTTTAGACAGGGTCTCGGTCGAGCAGTACTTC
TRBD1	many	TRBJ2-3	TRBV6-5	CASSYSTGITDTQYF	TGTGCCAGCAGTTACTCGACAGGGATCACAGATACGCAGTATTTT
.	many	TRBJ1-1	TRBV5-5	CASSYRAHNTEAFF	TGTGCCAGCAGCTACCGGGCACACAACACTGAAGCTTTCTTT
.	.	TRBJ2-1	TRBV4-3	CASSQVGKGYGNEQFF	TGCGCCAGCAGCCAAGTCGGGAAGGGGTATGGCAATGAGCAGTTCTTC
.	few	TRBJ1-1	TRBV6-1	CASSSGLLNTEAFF	TGTGCCAGCAGCTCTGGACTGTTGAACACTGAAGCTTTCTTT
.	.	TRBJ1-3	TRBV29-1	CSVAGANSGNTIYF	TGCAGCGTTGCGGGGGCCAACTCTGGAAACACCATATATTTT
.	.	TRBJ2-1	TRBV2	CASRGRSGDREQFF	TGTGCCAGCAGAGGGAGGAGTGGAGATCGTGAGCAGTTCTTC
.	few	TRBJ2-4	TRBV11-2	CASSTREEGNIQYF	TGTGCCAGCAGCACTAGGGAGGAAGGAAACATTCAGTACTTC